This TCR beta chain was observed in a study of blood T cell repertoires in COVID-19. TCRdb's copy holds only in-frame clones and misses some; the assay was immunoSEQ multiplex PCR. Found here are 60,000 to 70,000 clones, roughly 80% of them singletons; the top ten hold approximately 39%. Looked up from germline, CDR1 is MRHNA and CDR2 is SNTAGT. The CDR3 sequence is 16 residues long. V was trimmed by 9 bases and J by 2 bases, leaving 20 bases between them. The clonotype comes from a human donor in a cohort sampled during active COVID-19. The rearrangement uses TRBV6-4 and TRBJ1-5; D is unresolved. The sequenced sample was peripheral blood. DNA for the CDR3: TGTGCCAGACCAAACACTCCTTTGGAGGGCAATCAGCCCCAGCATTTT. Encoded protein: CARPNTPLEGNQPQHF.